This TCR beta chain was captured by sequencing in a study of beta chain features in type 1 diabetes. V gave up 4 bases and J gave up 1 base, with 12 bases separating them. This CDR3 contains 15 residues. Germline V gives CDR1 SGHRS, CDR2 YFSETQ. This clone has more than one count but fewer than ten. Its specificity is not known. Sequenced material consisted of expressed TCRB transcripts (all of the isolated RNA was reverse transcribed). TCRdb's table, derived via immunoSEQ multiplex PCR, lists solely in-frame clones and lacks some. Seen here are roughly 240,000 clones, 14% observed once, and the top ten hold more than 0.02%. General study points: Whether TCRB rearrangement is influenced by HLA type was left unresolved in this analysis. Among patients, naive, central memory and Treg TCRB repertoires appeared more similar than among healthy donors.

The receptor's source is a woman aged 40 to 50 in good health. Source material: naive CD4+ T cells from blood. V and J are TRBV5-1 and TRBJ2-4; possible D gene TRBD2, 6 bases. The CDR3 sequence is CASSHLAGAKNIQYF. The DNA of the CDR3 is TGCGCCAGCAGCCACCTGGCGGGGGCCAAAAACATTCAGTACTTC.